This T cell receptor beta chain was profiled in a study of blood T cell repertoires in COVID-19. Sequencing was performed with immunoSEQ multiplex PCR; in TCRdb, only in-frame clones are kept and a portion is missing. The table has just under 150,000 clones, roughly 87% seen once; the top ten hold 0.75% to 0.95%. CDR3 length: 14 residues. V dropped 2 bases and J dropped 6; count of bases not matched to a gene: 5. The germline V gene has CDR1 SGHDN and CDR2 FVKESK. The sequence was collected from a woman in her forties or fifties with acute or convalescent COVID-19. The V and J genes are TRBV14 and TRBJ1-2; 8 nucleotides match TRBD1. Sequencing input: peripheral blood. The CDR3 nucleotides read TGTGCCAGCAGCCAACTACAGGGGGGAAATGGCTACACCTTC. It yields the protein CASSQLQGGNGYTF.